This T cell receptor (beta chain) appears in the sequencing data of a study of T cells in women clearing cervical HPV infection (dated by TCRdb to between 2018 and 2020). For the wider study: Cases were roughly 24 women with histologically confirmed HPV16-related CIN3 or worse, including a couple of invasive cancers. The approximately 23 controls were women who cleared a single incident HPV16 infection within 12 months without developing precancer or cancer. Blood from cases was collected at the visit at which the lesion was first identified, whereas blood from controls was collected once infection was no longer detected. For cases, a median interval of approximately 150 days, with an interquartile range of roughly 80 to 200 days, was observed between lesion detection and blood sampling. Because only a few women had HLA typing data, the possibility that HLA type acted as a confounder could not be ruled out. Nested within Costa Rica's Guanacaste HPV Natural History Study, an exploratory proof-of-principle case-control study compared TCR repertoires across cervical HPV16 outcomes. Cases were matched to controls by age within five years and by the year the sample was collected. Median age was roughly 32 years in cases versus roughly 40 in controls, and baseline characteristics did not differ significantly. The parent cohort enrolled 9,000 to 13,000 women aged 18 or older in Guanacaste, Costa Rica, in about 1993 to 1995 and followed the women for roughly seven years. Quality controls consisted of five blinded duplicates per group, for a total of approximately 60 samples made up of roughly 50 participants and ten or so replicates. Results and caveats for the whole study, not just this receptor: By combining richness with V gene abundances, random forest classifiers separated cases from controls with an estimated AUC of about 0.83. CIN3+ cases had significantly higher TCR repertoire richness than controls across sequencing depths, but evenness did not differ between the groups. Whether associations preceded infection or resulted from infection could not be shown with the cross-sectional design, and effector/memory subsets and HPV-specific T cells were not isolated. Because the number of T cells per sample was unknown, the richness differences could reflect varying T-cell content rather than repertoire biology. Cases had lower TRBV6-7 relative abundance than controls (about 0.1% versus 0.15%; Bonferroni P = 0.0008).

V and J are trimmed by 4 bases and 5 bases, and the gene matches miss 10 bases of the junction. The CDR1 and CDR2 encoded by the germline V gene are SGDLS and YYNGEE. From cysteine to phenylalanine, the CDR3 is 16 amino acids long. The 39 bases shown cover part of the CDR3, and their frame starts at base 1. Of note for this clone: The specificity of this receptor is unknown. The CDR3 end lies 3 residues beyond the end of the read and is filled in from the germline J gene.

The immunoSEQ assay used multiplex PCR to amplify TCR beta CDR3 regions from an average of approximately 1,200 ng of genomic DNA per sample. To correct primer bias, the assay used a complete synthetic TCR repertoire to set an amplification baseline. The amplicons were sequenced on the Illumina platform. The paper's data handling went like this. Sequences were error-corrected by clustering with frequency ratios and a modified nearest-neighbor algorithm, then analyzed in the immunoSEQ Analyzer with IMGT gene definitions. At each rarefaction depth, TCR richness and evenness were averaged over 20 rarefaction repeats, and samples with fewer sequences than the depth were excluded. V, D and J gene relative abundances were compared between groups with Wilcoxon rank sum tests, applying FDR correction. For the blinded duplicates, the intraclass correlation was nearly 96% for TCR richness and averaged 76.4% across 70 or so gene segments. TCRdb holds this immuneACCESS table with in-frame rearrangements only. Some clones are missing; in checked studies, unresolved V genes explain under half, and the rest has no known cause. That table furnishes V, J and clone size, whereas the DNA furnished D and trimming. The sample's table lists a count of about 35,000 clones. The top ten hold about 7.7% of the sample.

Every participant had a single incident cervical HPV16 infection, and prevalent HPV16 infections were excluded. Cervical HPV DNA was detected with MY09/MY11 PCR, and genotyping was done by dot-blot hybridization. Fifteen mL of heparinized blood were centrifuged, and the buffy coat was aliquoted, frozen at -30°C, then stored at -80°C. Genomic DNA was extracted from buffy coat specimens using QIAGEN kits. This receptor was taken from a woman aged 18-70 years with a cervical HPV16 infection that either progressed to CIN3+ or cleared (not recorded which). Material: blood buffy coat. The rearrangement joined TRBV9 to TRBJ2-1; a stretch of 9 junction bases matches TRBD1. Incomplete CDR3 DNA: TGTGCCAGCAGCCCGCGAACCGGGACAGGGAACAATGAG. Its protein reads: CASSPRTGTGNNE. The complete CDR3 sequence is CASSPRTGTGNNEQFF.